Included here is one T cell receptor (beta chain) sequence, with context. The germline V gene encodes CDR1 MNHEY and CDR2 SVGAGI. The CDR3 totals 14 residues. V gave up 0 bases and J gave up 2 bases, with 8 bases separating them. The sample originates from a study of technical replicates of blood from a few donors. Profiling relied on immunoSEQ multiplex PCR, and the TCRdb table lists in-frame clones only, not all of them. Among 50,000 to 60,000 clones listed, roughly 94% were seen once. The chain recombines TRBV6-5 with TRBJ2-7, with a weak D call TRBD1 (6 bases). Sequencing used PBMCs. The sequence was collected from a human donor in good health. Some clones in this sample may be carry-over from other donors' samples. This CDR3 is CASSYSGGTYEQYF. In nucleotides, the CDR3 is TGTGCCAGCAGTTACTCAGGGGGTACCTACGAGCAGTACTTC.